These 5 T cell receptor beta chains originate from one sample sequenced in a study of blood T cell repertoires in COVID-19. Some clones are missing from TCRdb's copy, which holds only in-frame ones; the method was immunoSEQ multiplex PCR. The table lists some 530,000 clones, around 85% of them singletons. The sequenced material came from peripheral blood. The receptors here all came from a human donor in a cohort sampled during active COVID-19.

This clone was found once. CDR3 sequence (DNA): TGCGCCAGCAGCCAAGAAGGAGGTTCCCGAGAGACCCAGTACTTC. It encodes CASSQEGGSRETQYF. The V call is TRBV4-1, the J call TRBJ2-5; D might be TRBD2 (5 bases). The V and J ends lost 0 bases and 4 bases respectively, with 12 bases between them. The germline V gene has CDR1 MGHRA and CDR2 YSYEKL. This CDR3 spans 15 amino acids.

The CDR3 loop is CAAAWSGEYNEQFF. The CDR3 DNA reads TGTGCCGCCGCATGGTCGGGAGAGTACAATGAGCAGTTCTTC. The chain uses TRBV6-6 and TRBJ2-1; possibly TRBD2 for D (6 bases). The CDR3 loop spans 14 amino acids. Germline V gene lookup returns CDR1 MNHNY and CDR2 SVGAGI (reference sequence). Trimming took 11 bases from V and 4 from J, leaving 18 bases between them.

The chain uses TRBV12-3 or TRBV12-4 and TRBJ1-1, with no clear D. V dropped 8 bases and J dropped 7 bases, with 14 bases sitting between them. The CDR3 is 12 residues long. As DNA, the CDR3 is TGTGCCAGCTCCTTCGTAGGAGTTGAAGCTTTCTTT. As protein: CASSFVGVEAFF.

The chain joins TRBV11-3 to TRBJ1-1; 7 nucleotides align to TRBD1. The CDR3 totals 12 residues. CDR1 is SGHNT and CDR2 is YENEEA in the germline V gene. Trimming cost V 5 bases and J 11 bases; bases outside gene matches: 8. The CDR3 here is CASSKETGRAFF. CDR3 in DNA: TGTGCCAGCAGCAAGGAGACAGGGAGGGCTTTCTTT.

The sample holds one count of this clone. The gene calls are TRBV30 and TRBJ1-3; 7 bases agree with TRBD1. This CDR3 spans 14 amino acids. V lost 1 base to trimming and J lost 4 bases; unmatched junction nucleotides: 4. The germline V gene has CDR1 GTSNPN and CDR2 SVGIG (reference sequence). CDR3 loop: CAWSGDRAGNTIYF. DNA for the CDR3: TGTGCCTGGAGTGGCGACAGGGCAGGAAACACCATATATTTT. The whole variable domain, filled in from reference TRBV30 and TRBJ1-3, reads SQTIHQWPATLVQPVGSPLSLECTVEGTSNPNLYWYRQAAGRGLQLLFYSVGIGQISSEVPQNLSASRPQDRQFILSSKKLLLSDSGFYLCAWSGDRAGNTIYFGEGSWLTVV.